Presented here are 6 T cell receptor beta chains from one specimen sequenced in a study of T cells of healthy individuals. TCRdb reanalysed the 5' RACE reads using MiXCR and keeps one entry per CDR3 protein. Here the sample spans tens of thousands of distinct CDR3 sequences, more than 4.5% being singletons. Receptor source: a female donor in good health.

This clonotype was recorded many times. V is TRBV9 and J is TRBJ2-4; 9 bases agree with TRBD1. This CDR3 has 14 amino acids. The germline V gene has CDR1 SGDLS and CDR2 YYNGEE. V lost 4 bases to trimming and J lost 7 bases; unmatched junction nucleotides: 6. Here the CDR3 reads CASSPMTGGNIQYF. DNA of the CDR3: TGTGCCAGCAGCCCCATGACAGGGGGGAACATTCAGTACTTC.

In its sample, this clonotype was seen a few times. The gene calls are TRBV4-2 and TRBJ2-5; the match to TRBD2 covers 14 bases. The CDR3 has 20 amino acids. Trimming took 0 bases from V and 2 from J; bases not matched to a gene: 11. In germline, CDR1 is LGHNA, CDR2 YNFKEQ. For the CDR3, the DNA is TGTGCCAGCAGCCAAGATTTTGGACTAGCGGGAGGTGTTTATCAAGAGACCCAGTACTTC. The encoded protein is CASSQDFGLAGGVYQETQYF.

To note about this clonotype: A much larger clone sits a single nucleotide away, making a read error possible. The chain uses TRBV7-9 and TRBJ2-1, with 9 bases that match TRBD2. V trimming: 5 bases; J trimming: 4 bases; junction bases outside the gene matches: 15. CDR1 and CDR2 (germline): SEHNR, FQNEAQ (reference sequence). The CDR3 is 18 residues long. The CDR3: CASSNGGTSRRRYNEQFF. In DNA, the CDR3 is TGTGCCAGCAGCAATGGGGGGACTAGCAGGAGAAGGTACAATGAGCAGTTCTTC.

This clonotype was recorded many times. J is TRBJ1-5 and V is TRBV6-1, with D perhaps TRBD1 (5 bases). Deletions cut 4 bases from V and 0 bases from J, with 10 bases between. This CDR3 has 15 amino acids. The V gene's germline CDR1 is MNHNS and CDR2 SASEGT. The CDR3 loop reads CASSGTQVSNQPQHF. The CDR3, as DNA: TGTGCCAGCAGTGGCACACAGGTTAGCAATCAGCCCCAGCATTTT.

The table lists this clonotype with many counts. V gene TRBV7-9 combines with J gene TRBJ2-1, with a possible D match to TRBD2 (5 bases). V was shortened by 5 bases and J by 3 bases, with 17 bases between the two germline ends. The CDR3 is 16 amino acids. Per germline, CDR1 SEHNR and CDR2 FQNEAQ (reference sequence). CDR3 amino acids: CASSASRDTGYNEQFF. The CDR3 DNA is TGTGCCAGCAGCGCTAGTCGGGATACGGGCTACAATGAGCAGTTCTTC.

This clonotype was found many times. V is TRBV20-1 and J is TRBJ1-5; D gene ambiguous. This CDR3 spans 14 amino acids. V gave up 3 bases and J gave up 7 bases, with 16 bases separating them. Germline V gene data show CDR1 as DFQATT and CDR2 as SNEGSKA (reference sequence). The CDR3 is CSASEGRLGQPQHF. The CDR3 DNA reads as TGCAGTGCTAGTGAAGGGAGGCTGGGACAGCCCCAGCATTTT.